The next 8 T cell receptor beta chains were all read from a single sample in a study of blood T cell repertoires in COVID-19. Data came from immunoSEQ multiplex PCR; TCRdb stores just in-frame clones and leaves some out. Of 150,000 to 200,000 clones in the sample, approximately 87% are singletons; the top ten hold 0.75% to 0.95%. Sequenced input: peripheral blood. The receptor source for this set is a woman between 70 and 85 years old with acute or convalescent COVID-19.

The rearrangement uses TRBV19 and TRBJ2-2; 8 nucleotides agree with TRBD1. Germline CDR1 LNHDA, CDR2 SQIVND (reference sequence). The CDR3 spans 15 residues. With V trimmed by 7 bases and J by 7 bases, 11 bases remained unmatched. The DNA for the CDR3 is TGTGCCAGTAACGAACAGGGGGGAAGTATCGGGGAGCTGTTTTTT. This sequence encodes CASNEQGGSIGELFF.

In DNA form, the CDR3 reads TGTGCCAGCTCATCTCCGGATACGCAGTATTTT. Its translation: CASSSPDTQYF. The genes are TRBV18 and TRBJ2-3, with D unresolved. The CDR3 covers 11 residues. Germline V gene data show CDR1 as KGHSH and CDR2 as LQKENI. V was pared by 5 bases and J by 6 bases, with 6 bases between.

This chain links TRBV7-2 with TRBJ2-5, with 9 bases aligning to TRBD2. After removal of 2 bases from V and 0 bases from J, the junction contained 1 base not matched to a gene. The CDR3 extends over 15 amino acids. Germline V gene sequence: CDR1 SGHTA, CDR2 FQGNSA. CDR3 nucleotides: TGTGCCAGCAGCTTAACTAGCGGGTACCAAGAGACCCAGTACTTC. Encoded protein: CASSLTSGYQETQYF.

The gene calls are TRBV19 and TRBJ2-2, with 15 bases lining up with TRBD2. The germline CDR1 and CDR2 sequences are LNHDA and SQIVND (reference sequence). The J segment lost 4 bases and the V segment lost 7 bases, leaving 1 base of the junction unmatched. This CDR3 comprises 15 residues. The CDR3: CASTGLAGGTGELFF. CDR3 DNA sequence: TGTGCCAGTACGGGACTAGCGGGGGGCACCGGGGAGCTGTTTTTT.

The chain joins TRBV3-1 (or the pseudogene TRBV3-2) to TRBJ2-1; 7 nucleotides line up with TRBD1. The V gene end was trimmed by 1 base and the J gene end by 2 bases; junction bases not matched to a gene: 5. CDR1 is LGHDT and CDR2 is YNNKEL in the germline V gene (reference sequence). The CDR3 contains 16 residues. The CDR3: CASSQGAGGTYNEQFF. The DNA for the CDR3 is TGTGCCAGCAGCCAAGGTGCAGGGGGTACCTACAATGAGCAGTTCTTC.

The J gene is TRBJ2-3, the V gene TRBV4-3; D uncertain. Deletions cut 2 bases from V and 0 bases from J, with 12 bases between. CDR1 and CDR2 from the germline V gene are LGHNA and YSLEER. CDR3 length equals 16 residues. The CDR3 nucleotides are TGCGCCAGCAGCCAATCAGGTGTCTCTAGCACAGATACGCAGTATTTT. It encodes CASSQSGVSSTDTQYF.

The V and J genes are TRBV19 and TRBJ2-7; D not resolved. Looked up from germline, CDR1 is LNHDA and CDR2 is SQIVND (reference sequence). The CDR3 sequence is 12 residues long. Trimming took 3 bases from V and 7 from J, leaving 10 bases between them. CDR3 in DNA: TGTGCCAGTAGTATGTTTGGCGGAGAGCAGTACTTC. Residues: CASSMFGGEQYF.

The rearrangement joins TRBV11-3 to TRBJ2-1; TRBD2 matches 11 bases. The germline V gene has CDR1 SGHNT and CDR2 YENEEA. The CDR3 length is 16 residues. After removal of 4 bases from V and 2 bases from J, the junction contained 4 bases not matched to a gene. The CDR3, as DNA: TGTGCCAGCAGCTGGGAGACTAGCGGGGCCTACAATGAGCAGTTCTTC. It specifies CASSWETSGAYNEQFF.